A single sample is the source of the 26 T cell receptor beta chains below, sequenced in a study of response to subunit inactivated influenza vaccine. TCRdb re-derived calls from the RT-PCR reads in MiXCR, one entry per CDR3 protein. The sample shows about half a million distinct CDR3 sequences, about 25% of them seen only once. The sample in question was CD4+ T cells sorted from PBMCs, obtained roughly 5 days after vaccination. These receptors came from a man in his forties or fifties who received an inactivated influenza vaccine.

V and J are TRBV7-2 and TRBJ2-5; D could derive from TRBD1 or TRBD2 (7 bases each). Trimming removed 1 base from V and 3 bases from J, with 12 bases in between. The CDR3 has 15 residues. Germline lookup yields CDR1 SGHTA and CDR2 FQGNSA. CDR3 loop: CASSLETGTKETQYF. The CDR3 DNA is TGTGCCAGCAGCTTAGAGACAGGGACTAAAGAGACCCAGTACTTC.

This clonotype has only a few counts. The chain recombines TRBV4-1 with TRBJ1-2; possible D gene TRBD1, 6 bases. Trimming stripped 0 bases from V and 8 bases from J, with 13 bases between. CDR3 size: 14 residues. Germline CDR1 reads MGHRA; CDR2 reads YSYEKL. CDR3 DNA sequence: TGCGCCAGCAGCCAAGAGTTGGGGGCGGGAGGCTACACCTTC. Amino acid sequence: CASSQELGAGGYTF.

To note about this clonotype: The junction departs from germline at one end; a sequencing error may be responsible. This rearrangement joins TRBV25-1 to TRBJ2-5; weak D call: TRBD2 (6 bases). Looked up from germline, CDR1 is MGHDK and CDR2 is SYGVNS. The CDR3 has 15 residues. The CDR3 is CAISEYGGDQETQYF. In DNA, the CDR3 is TGTGCCATCAGTGAATATGGAGGGGATCAAGAGACCCAGTACTTC.

This chain links TRBV25-1 with TRBJ2-1; D is perhaps TRBD1 (6 bases). Trimming left V 8 bases short and J 6 bases short, with 29 bases between. Germline-derived CDR1 and CDR2 are MGHDK and SYGVNS. The CDR3 runs to 18 residues. The DNA of the CDR3 is TGTGCCAGCGGGGTCAGGGGCAGGAGACACTGGGTCCCCAATGAGCAGTTCTTC. Amino acids: CASGVRGRRHWVPNEQFF. The variable domain in full, completed from reference TRBV25-1 and TRBJ2-1, reads EADIYQTPRYLVIGTGKKITLECSQTMGHDKMYWYQQDPGMELHLIHYSYGVNSTEKGDLSSESTVSRIRTEHFPLTLESARPSHTSQYLCASGVRGRRHWVPNEQFFGPGTRLTVL.

A few counts support this clonotype. The chain has TRBV11-2 and TRBJ2-6; 7 nucleotides align to TRBD1. The trim removed 1 base at V and 4 bases at J, leaving 4 bases unmatched. The CDR3 is made up of 16 amino acids. CDR1 is SGHAT and CDR2 is FQNNGV in the germline V gene. The CDR3 protein is CASSLVKGAGANVLTF. CDR3 coding DNA: TGTGCCAGCAGCTTAGTGAAGGGGGCGGGGGCCAACGTCCTGACTTTC.

J is TRBJ2-2 and V is TRBV3-1; tentative D call: TRBD1 (5 bases). The CDR3 loop spans 13 amino acids. V shed 0 bases and J shed 11 bases, with 10 bases lying between them. Germline CDR1 LGHDT, CDR2 YNNKEL (reference sequence). For the CDR3, the DNA is TGTGCCAGCAGCCAAGAGGGTAGGGGAGAGCTGTTTTTT. Amino acids: CASSQEGRGELFF.

This clonotype occurred a few times. CDR3 sequence reads: CSARRKGYEQYF. In DNA, the CDR3 is TGCAGTGCCCGCCGCAAGGGCTACGAGCAGTACTTC. V usage is TRBV20-1 and J usage is TRBJ2-7; unclear D gene. The V and J ends lost 6 bases and 3 bases respectively, with 12 bases between them. CDR1 DFQATT and CDR2 SNEGSKA come from the germline V gene (reference sequence). The CDR3 totals 12 residues.

This clonotype has a handful of counts. The chain joins TRBV9 to TRBJ2-7, with TRBD2 identical over 9 bases. The germline V gene has CDR1 SGDLS and CDR2 YYNGEE. Unmatched junction bases numbered 9, after V lost 3 bases and J lost 5 bases. The CDR3 has 15 residues. The CDR3 region has the DNA TGTGCCAGCAGCGCAACTAACAGACTAGCGGACGAGCAGTACTTC. Translation gives CASSATNRLADEQYF.

This clonotype was seen a few times. The chain employs TRBV3-1 and TRBJ2-1; 9 nucleotides agree with TRBD1. This CDR3 comprises 15 residues. Germline CDR1 LGHDT, CDR2 YNNKEL (reference sequence). J gave up 7 bases and V 5 bases, and 9 bases lay outside the gene matches. The DNA of the CDR3 is TGTGCCAGCAGCGGCCGGGACAGGGCTTTGAATGAGCAGTTCTTC. Encoded protein: CASSGRDRALNEQFF.

The table lists this clonotype with many counts. This chain joins TRBV28 and TRBJ2-7; the D gene is possibly TRBD2 (6 bases). Between the trimmed V and J ends, which lost 5 bases and 1 base, there was a span of 12 bases. The CDR3 is 14 residues long. CDR1 and CDR2 (germline): MDHEN, SYDVKM. The CDR3 coding sequence is TGTGCCAGCAGTGGGTATGGGACTTCCTACGAGCAGTACTTC. This codes for CASSGYGTSYEQYF.

Many counts were recorded for this clonotype. This sequence joins TRBV12-3 or TRBV12-4 and TRBJ1-3; D is perhaps TRBD1 (5 bases). V was shortened by 5 bases and J by 0 bases, with 14 bases between the two germline ends. The CDR3 runs to 16 residues. CDR3 region: CASSRGGRSSGNTIYF. The CDR3 region has the DNA TGTGCCAGCAGTCGCGGGGGTCGGAGCTCTGGAAACACCATATATTTT.

This clonotype was observed a few times. J is TRBJ2-1 and V is TRBV5-1; 10 bases fit TRBD2. J gave up 7 bases and V 7 bases, and 11 bases lay outside the gene matches. The CDR3 has 15 amino acids. Germline values: CDR1 SGHRS, CDR2 YFSETQ. CDR3 loop: CASVAGGMLENEQFF. Written as DNA, the CDR3 is TGCGCCAGCGTAGCGGGGGGAATGTTGGAGAATGAGCAGTTCTTC.

This clonotype was seen only a few times. The J gene is TRBJ2-5, the V gene TRBV10-3; 10 nucleotides match TRBD1. The CDR3 loop spans 13 amino acids. With V trimmed by 6 bases and J by 2 bases, 0 bases remained unmatched. CDR1 ENHRY and CDR2 SYGVKD come from the germline V gene. CDR3 DNA: TGTGCCATCAGGGGACAGGGGCAAGAGACCCAGTACTTC. Its translation: CAIRGQGQETQYF.

This clonotype was recorded a few times. The chain joins TRBV6-5 to TRBJ1-6, with D unclear. The CDR3 covers 15 residues. Trimming cost V 0 bases and J 5 bases, with 8 bases left between them. The germline V gene encodes CDR1 MNHEY and CDR2 SVGAGI. Here the CDR3 reads CASSYSRRHNSPLHF. CDR3 DNA sequence: TGTGCCAGCAGTTACTCCCGCAGGCATAATTCACCCCTCCACTTT.

This clonotype was counted a few times. J is TRBJ2-7 and V is TRBV12-3 or TRBV12-4, with D tentatively TRBD1 (7 bases). This CDR3 has 17 amino acids. V was cut by 2 bases and J by 1 base, with 18 bases left in between. The CDR3 region is CASSLFPGTAGSYEQYF. In DNA form, the CDR3 reads TGTGCCAGCAGTTTATTTCCCGGGACAGCGGGTTCCTACGAGCAGTACTTC.

This clonotype was counted at least ten times. The chain uses TRBV28 and TRBJ2-1; 7 positions match TRBD1. After removal of 3 bases from V and 3 bases from J, the junction contained 2 bases not matched to a gene. CDR1 and CDR2 (germline): MDHEN, SYDVKM. This CDR3 has 14 residues. The CDR3 is CASSFPGGYNEQFF. The CDR3 DNA reads TGTGCCAGCAGTTTTCCAGGGGGCTACAATGAGCAGTTCTTC. Filled out from reference TRBV28 and TRBJ2-1, the complete variable domain reads DVKVTQSSRYLVKRTGEKVFLECVQDMDHENMFWYRQDPGLGLRLIYFSYDVKMKEKGDIPEGYSVSREKKERFSLILESASTNQTSMYLCASSFPGGYNEQFFGPGTRLTVL.

The sample holds a few counts of this clonotype. The chain links TRBV11-1 to TRBJ2-1, with a tentative D call TRBD1 (6 bases). The CDR3 sequence is 14 residues long. V gave up 6 bases and J gave up 6 bases, with 15 bases separating them. In germline, CDR1 is SGHAT, CDR2 FQDESV (reference sequence). The CDR3 protein is CASSLQGAGNEQFF. CDR3 coding DNA: TGTGCCAGCAGTCTACAGGGCGCGGGCAATGAGCAGTTCTTC.

This clonotype occurred a few times. The V and J genes are TRBV7-9 and TRBJ1-1, with TRBD1 as a possible D gene (5 bases). CDR3 length equals 15 residues. The germline gives CDR1 SEHNR, CDR2 FQNEAQ (reference sequence). V shed 4 bases and J shed 1 base, with 13 bases lying between them. Here the CDR3 DNA reads TGTGCCAGCAGCTCTAACGTGGGGGGGAACACTGAAGCTTTCTTT. Residues: CASSSNVGGNTEAFF.

This clonotype was counted a few times. The genes are TRBV7-8 and TRBJ1-1; no reliable D call. Germline V gene sequence: CDR1 SGHVS, CDR2 FQNEAQ. V lost 5 bases to trimming and J lost 1 base, with 11 bases between them. CDR3 length equals 14 residues. The CDR3 nucleotides are TGTGCCAGCAGCCCAGTGCGGTGGAACACTGAAGCTTTCTTT. This translates into CASSPVRWNTEAFF.

The V call is TRBV11-2, the J call TRBJ2-6, with a possible D match to TRBD2 (5 bases). Germline CDR1 is SGHAT and CDR2 is FQNNGV. Deletions cut 2 bases from V and 0 bases from J, with 23 bases between. The CDR3 is 21 amino acids. The CDR3, as DNA: TGTGCCAGCAGCTTACCCCAAAGGAGGTCAGCAAGAAGCTCTGGGGCCAACGTCCTGACTTTC. Encoded protein: CASSLPQRRSARSSGANVLTF. The full variable domain, its missing parts supplied by reference TRBV11-2 and TRBJ2-6, is EAGVAQSPRYKIIEKRQSVAFWCNPISGHATLYWYQQILGQGPKLLIQFQNNGVVDDSQLPKDRFSAERLKGVDSTLKIQPAKLEDSAVYLCASSLPQRRSARSSGANVLTFGAGSRLTVL.

This clonotype was recorded at least ten times. The chain links TRBV6-2 or TRBV6-3 to TRBJ1-5; D ambiguous. The ends were cut back, 5 bases at V and 0 bases at J, with 17 bases in the middle. There are 17 residues in the CDR3. Germline CDR1 reads MNHEY; CDR2 reads SVGEGT. The CDR3 region is CASSRLRLSPSNQPQHF. CDR3 DNA: TGTGCCAGCAGTAGACTTAGACTCTCCCCTAGCAATCAGCCCCAGCATTTT.

J is TRBJ2-7 and V is TRBV20-1, with a tentative D call TRBD2 (7 bases). V was trimmed by 3 bases and J by 1 base, leaving 16 bases between them. Looked up from germline, CDR1 is DFQATT and CDR2 is SNEGSKA (reference sequence). The CDR3 is made up of 15 amino acids. CDR3 loop: CSASPRGGWSYEQYF. Written as DNA, the CDR3 is TGCAGTGCTAGTCCGAGGGGGGGCTGGTCCTACGAGCAGTACTTC.

The gene calls are TRBV5-1 and TRBJ2-3, with D unresolved. The CDR3 contains 14 residues. Germline loops: CDR1 SGHRS, CDR2 YFSETQ. Trimming removed 0 bases at V and 6 bases at J, with 11 bases between. CDR3 sequence: CASSLAPETDTQYF. In DNA form, the CDR3 reads TGCGCCAGCAGCTTGGCTCCGGAAACCGATACGCAGTATTTT. Combining the CDR3 with reference TRBV5-1 and TRBJ2-3 gives the whole variable domain KAGVTQTPRYLIKTRGQQVTLSCSPISGHRSVSWYQQTPGQGLQFLFEYFSETQRNKGNFPGRFSGRQFSNSRSEMNVSTLELGDSALYLCASSLAPETDTQYFGPGTRLTVL.

The chain carries TRBV7-2 and TRBJ1-4; D uncertain. The CDR3 is made up of 16 amino acids. Germline CDR1 SGHTA, CDR2 FQGNSA. The germline V and J ends were trimmed by 5 bases and 5 bases, with 18 bases remaining between them. The chain's CDR3 is CASSLTAGRENEKLFF. CDR3 bases: TGTGCCAGCAGCCTCACCGCCGGCAGAGAGAATGAAAAACTGTTTTTT.

V gene TRBV6-6 combines with J gene TRBJ1-2, with D uncertain. Germline V gene lookup returns CDR1 MNHNY and CDR2 SVGAGI (reference sequence). This CDR3 has 13 residues. V gave up 2 bases and J gave up 7 bases, with 11 bases separating them. The CDR3: CASSYDERFGYTF. The CDR3 DNA follows: TGTGCCAGCAGTTACGACGAAAGGTTTGGCTACACCTTC.

The chain combines TRBV3-1 with TRBJ1-2; no definite D call. Looked up from germline, CDR1 is LGHDT and CDR2 is YNNKEL (reference sequence). With 1 base removed from V and 5 bases from J, the gap between germline ends came to 8 bases. This CDR3 has 13 residues. The CDR3 nucleotides are TGTGCCAGCAGCCAAGCCCAGGCGTATGGCTACACCTTC. Its protein product is CASSQAQAYGYTF.